The present entry profiles one TCR beta chain with its context. Germline V lookup: CDR1 SGHRS, CDR2 YFSETQ. The V end lost 0 bases, the J end lost 4 bases, and 10 bases lay between the germline ends. The CDR3 has 14 residues. The data stem from a study of T-cell reconstitution after alpha-beta-depleted transplantation in children. Preparation of the TCRbeta library used unique molecular identifiers. MiXCR was run by TCRdb on the PCR reads, yielding one entry per CDR3 protein. The profile shows about 340,000 distinct CDR3 sequences, about an eighth of them singletons. This material consisted of PBMCs, taken from the stem cell graft. This TCR derives from a human donor who donated a stem cell graft to a child with Fanconi anemia. The chain combines TRBV5-1 with TRBJ1-2, with D possibly matching TRBD1 (6 bases). The CDR3 DNA is TGCGCCAGCAGCTTGGAGGGGGGTAGCTATGGCTACACCTTC. Its protein is CASSLEGGSYGYTF.